Listed below are T cell receptor beta chains from one sample, sequenced in a study of patients and donors after allogeneic stem cell transplantation. A single record per CDR3 protein comes from TCRdb applying MiXCR to the RT-PCR reads. This sample yields about 160,000 distinct CDR3 sequences, of which 25% to 35% are seen a single time; less than 3.5% belongs to the top ten. The sample consisted of blood, either unsorted or a sorted T cell fraction (not recorded which). The receptors come from a human donor who was either an allogeneic HSCT recipient or a stem cell or donor lymphocyte infusion donor (not recorded which). It is not recorded whose cells these are; they may come from a transplant donor. The CDR3 runs from the conserved cysteine through the conserved F or W. Fields, in order: D gene, V gene, CDR3 length, clone size, J gene, CDR3 DNA, CDR3 protein. A D gene is named only where the DNA matches it firmly. Part of the rows lack a size; the others show once, few, many or a class for expanded clones.

.	TRBV5-6	17	once	TRBJ2-3	TGTGCCAGCAGCTTGGCCCTCACAGCAACTAGCACAGATACGCAGTATTTT	CASSLALTATSTDTQYF
.	TRBV7-6	14	few	TRBJ1-5	TGTGCCAGCAGCTTAGACTCGGGCAATCAGCCCCAGCATTTT	CASSLDSGNQPQHF
TRBD1	TRBV18	15	few	TRBJ1-2	TGTGCCAGCTCACCTGACAGGGGGCATCAAGGAGGCTACACCTTC	CASSPDRGHQGGYTF
.	TRBV5-1	12	.	TRBJ1-1	TGCGCCAGCAGCTCTTGGGGAACTGAAGCTTTCTTT	CASSSWGTEAFF
.	TRBV20-1	12	.	TRBJ2-7	TGCAGTGCTAGAGACCTCAACTACGAGCAGTACTTC	CSARDLNYEQYF
.	TRBV29-1	14	.	TRBJ2-2	TGCAGCGTTGGGGGAAACGCTTACACCGGGGAGCTGTTTTTT	CSVGGNAYTGELFF
.	TRBV6-5	14	.	TRBJ1-1	TGTGCCAGCAGTTTCTCCCACGTGAACACTGAAGCTTTCTTT	CASSFSHVNTEAFF
.	TRBV28	14	few	TRBJ2-7	TGTGCCAGCAGTTTCATACCGAGGTCCTACGAGCAGTACTTC	CASSFIPRSYEQYF
.	TRBV4-3	16	few	TRBJ2-1	TGCGCCAGCAGCCAAGATCACCGGGTTTTCTACAATGAGCAGTTCTTC	CASSQDHRVFYNEQFF
TRBD2	TRBV4-2	15	.	TRBJ2-1	TGTGCCAGCAGCCCTGGACTAGCGGGAACTTATGAGCAGTTCTTC	CASSPGLAGTYEQFF
.	TRBV6-5	15	many	TRBJ1-1	TGTGCCAGCAGTTTCTATGAGGGCCTGAACACTGAAGCTTTCTTT	CASSFYEGLNTEAFF
TRBD1	TRBV5-1	13	few	TRBJ1-2	TGCGCCAGCTATGGACAGGGGGCATATGGCTACACCTTC	CASYGQGAYGYTF
.	TRBV2	14	.	TRBJ1-5	TGTGCCAGCAGGACCATTCATAGCAATCAGCCCCAGCATTTT	CASRTIHSNQPQHF
.	TRBV3-1	12	.	TRBJ1-2	TGTGCCAGCAGCCAACAGGGTAACGGCTACACCTTC	CASSQQGNGYTF
.	TRBV4-3	10	.	TRBJ2-3	TGCGCCAGCAGCCAGAACTGTGAAAGGTTC	CASSQNCERF
.	TRBV15	13	.	TRBJ2-4	TGTGCCACCAGTGGGCAGGGGAAGAACATTCAGTACTTC	CATSGQGKNIQYF
.	TRBV7-2	12	few	TRBJ2-5	TGTGCCAGCAGCCGTAGAGGCGAGACCCAGTACTTC	CASSRRGETQYF
.	TRBV20-1	13	.	TRBJ1-4	TGCAGTGCAGAGGGGGGGCCTAATGAAAAACTGTTTTTT	CSAEGGPNEKLFF
.	TRBV27	14	.	TRBJ1-2	TGTGCCAGCAGTTTGCGGGGGGATGTCTATGGCTACACCTTC	CASSLRGDVYGYTF
.	TRBV4-3	14	.	TRBJ2-1	TGCGCCAGCAGCCTGGATAGAGTCGGAGGTGAGCAGTTCTTC	CASSLDRVGGEQFF
TRBD2	TRBV15	15	.	TRBJ2-2	TGTGCCACCAGCAGGACTAGCGGGAGTACCGGGGAGCTGTTTTTT	CATSRTSGSTGELFF
.	TRBV20-1	14	.	TRBJ2-7	TGCAGTGCTAGAGGCAGGACCGCCGCCTACGAGCAGTACTTC	CSARGRTAAYEQYF